One sample yielded the 30 T cell receptor beta chains listed below, sequenced in a study of T cells in Graves' hyperthyroidism and ophthalmopathy. Researchers amplified the TCR beta CDR3 regions from RNA transcripts. First-round RT-PCR targeting the TCR CDR3 was performed with the HTBI primer set. Using its own MiXCR run on the multiplex PCR reads, TCRdb lists one record per CDR3 protein. The sample holds around 420,000 distinct CDR3 sequences, approximately 14% seen once. The sequencing input was blood. The source is a woman in her late teens or twenties with Graves' hyperthyroidism.

The rearrangement joins TRBV6-2 or TRBV6-3 to TRBJ1-2; D perhaps matches TRBD1 (6 bases). This CDR3 region has 17 residues. Trimming cost V 0 bases and J 2 bases, with 16 bases left between them. Per germline, CDR1 MNHEY and CDR2 SVGEGT. CDR3 loop: CASSYSRRGFENYGYTF. CDR3 sequence (DNA): TGTGCCAGCAGTTACTCGCGGAGGGGGTTTGAAAACTATGGCTACACCTTC.

On this clonotype itself: A clone one base away is much larger, so this may be a read error. V gene TRBV6-1 combines with J gene TRBJ2-1; D remains ambiguous. Near its end, the DNA agrees better with TRBJ2-7, so the J call may be wrong. The CDR3 runs to 14 residues. Germline lookup yields CDR1 MNHNS and CDR2 SASEGT. CDR3 DNA: TGTGCCAGCAGCTGGACCGAAAAGTACAATGAGCAGTACTTC. This encodes CASSWTEKYNEQYF.

This clonotype was counted only a few times. The chain is built from TRBV4-1 and TRBJ2-7; 7 bases fit TRBD1. Germline CDR1 reads MGHRA; CDR2 reads YSYEKL. The CDR3 runs 15 residues. Trimming removed 2 bases from V and 2 bases from J; junction bases left unmatched: 6. The CDR3 coding sequence is TGCGCCAGCAGCCAACCTTCAACAGGGGCCTACGAGCAGTACTTC. This translates into CASSQPSTGAYEQYF.

The J gene is TRBJ2-5, the V gene TRBV24-1; TRBD2 aligns across 8 bases. Losses at the gene ends were 1 base for V and 4 bases for J; bases not matched to a gene: 7. Germline V gene sequence: CDR1 KGHDR, CDR2 SFDVKD. The CDR3 contains 16 residues. The CDR3, as DNA: TGTGCCACCAGTGATTTCGGCGGGAGGCTTCGAGAGACCCAGTACTTC. It codes for CATSDFGGRLRETQYF.

Notes on this clonotype: One base away lies a much larger clone, so this may be a sequencing read error. The chain uses TRBV20-1 and TRBJ1-1, with 7 bases matching TRBD1. From germline, CDR1 is DFQATT and CDR2 SNEGSKA (reference sequence). This CDR3 comprises 14 residues. V gave up 5 bases and J gave up 6 bases; unmatched junction bases: 12. The CDR3: CSARPRQGVPEAFF. The CDR3 coding sequence is TGCAGTGCTCGCCCGAGACAGGGAGTACCTGAAGCTTTCTTT.

The rearrangement links TRBV5-1 to TRBJ2-5; possibly TRBD2 for D (5 bases). The CDR3 has 14 residues. V dropped 5 bases and J dropped 3 bases, with 14 bases sitting between them. From germline, CDR1 is SGHRS and CDR2 YFSETQ. CDR3 in amino acids: CASSIEGRKETQYF. The CDR3 nucleotides read TGCGCCAGCAGTATAGAGGGCAGGAAAGAGACCCAGTACTTC.

This clonotype was seen at least ten times. The V call is TRBV6-1, the J call TRBJ1-2; D is undetermined. Germline V gene sequence: CDR1 MNHNS, CDR2 SASEGT. V dropped 2 bases and J dropped 6 bases, with 7 bases sitting between them. The CDR3 has 12 residues. In nucleotides, the CDR3 is TGTGCCAGCAGTGAAAAGTGGGATGGCTACACCTTC. Encoded protein: CASSEKWDGYTF.

This clonotype showed up many times. The V call is TRBV4-1, the J call TRBJ2-3, with D tentatively TRBD2 (5 bases). This CDR3 has 17 amino acids. Trimming cost V 1 base and J 2 bases, with 16 bases left between them. The germline CDR1 and CDR2 sequences are MGHRA and YSYEKL. Here the CDR3 reads CASSQVFGRGNTDTQYF. CDR3 in DNA: TGCGCCAGCAGCCAAGTGTTTGGGAGAGGGAACACAGATACGCAGTATTTT.

This clonotype occurred many times. The CDR3 DNA is TGTGCCAGCAGCCCCGCTAGCGGCACAGATACGCAGTATTTT. It yields the protein CASSPASGTDTQYF. J is TRBJ2-3 and V is TRBV11-2, with TRBD2 as a possible D gene (6 bases). V lost 5 bases, J lost 1 base, and 10 bases lay in between. Per germline, CDR1 SGHAT and CDR2 FQNNGV. CDR3 length: 14 residues.

In this sample, this clonotype turned up many times. This sequence joins TRBV13 and TRBJ2-7, with TRBD2 matching over 7 bases. Germline CDR1 is PRHDT and CDR2 is FYEKMQ (reference sequence). The CDR3 has 15 residues. With V trimmed by 5 bases and J by 0 bases, 7 bases remained unmatched. The CDR3 nucleotides are TGTGCCAGCAGCGGTACTAGCGAGAGCTCCTACGAGCAGTACTTC. Its protein product is CASSGTSESSYEQYF. The full variable domain, completed using reference TRBV13 and TRBJ2-7, is AAGVIQSPRHLIKEKRETATLKCYPIPRHDTVYWYQQGPGQDPQFLISFYEKMQSDKGSIPDRFSAQQFSDYHSELNMSSLELGDSALYFCASSGTSESSYEQYFGPGTRLTVT.

The chain employs TRBV2 and TRBJ2-7; the D gene is possibly TRBD2 (7 bases). The V and J ends lost 1 base and 1 base respectively, with 23 bases between them. CDR1 SNHLY and CDR2 FYNNEI come from the germline V gene. The CDR3 has 19 amino acids. The CDR3 DNA is TGTGCCAGCAGTGAAGAGGGGGGGGTGGGACAAAAGTTTTCCTACGAGCAGTACTTC. Protein sequence: CASSEEGGVGQKFSYEQYF.

This clonotype was detected ten times or more. The chain couples TRBV28 to TRBJ2-7, with TRBD2 as a possible D gene (6 bases). Germline V gives CDR1 MDHEN, CDR2 SYDVKM. Between the trimmed V and J ends, which lost 3 bases and 6 bases, there was a span of 12 bases. The length of the CDR3 is 13 residues. The CDR3 DNA follows: TGTGCCAGCAGTTTGGGACTCTCGGGCGAGCAGTACTTC. This sequence encodes CASSLGLSGEQYF.

At least ten counts were recorded for this clonotype. This chain links TRBV5-6 with TRBJ2-1; 9 bases line up with TRBD1. The CDR3 runs to 16 residues. Germline V gene lookup returns CDR1 SGHDT and CDR2 YYEEEE. The V segment lost 4 bases and the J segment 3 bases; nucleotides outside the gene matches: 8. The DNA of the CDR3 is TGTGCCAGCAGCCCCCTAACAGGGGGCATCTACAATGAGCAGTTCTTC. It is translated as CASSPLTGGIYNEQFF.

This clonotype showed up many times. The chain recombines TRBV7-9 with TRBJ2-7, with 16 bases matching TRBD2. The trim removed 3 bases at V and 6 bases at J, leaving 14 bases unmatched. From germline, CDR1 is SEHNR and CDR2 FQNEAQ (reference sequence). This CDR3 has 19 residues. The CDR3 region is CASSFTGTSGRALPSEQYF. Written as DNA, the CDR3 is TGTGCCAGCAGCTTTACCGGGACTAGCGGGAGGGCCCTCCCCAGCGAGCAGTACTTC.

This clonotype was seen many times. The V call is TRBV18, the J call TRBJ2-1; no firm D call. The CDR3 is 13 amino acids. In germline, CDR1 is KGHSH, CDR2 LQKENI. V lost 0 bases and J lost 7, with 7 bases in between. CDR3 sequence: CASSPPIRNEQFF. Written as DNA, the CDR3 is TGTGCCAGCTCACCACCGATCCGAAATGAGCAGTTCTTC.

This clonotype was recorded at least ten times. The rearrangement uses TRBV2 and TRBJ1-2; D is unresolved. The germline V and J ends were trimmed by 2 bases and 4 bases, with 23 bases remaining between them. Germline V gene data show CDR1 as SNHLY and CDR2 as FYNNEI. The CDR3 loop spans 18 amino acids. The CDR3 here is CASSERSPSVGVGYGYTF. In DNA, the CDR3 is TGTGCCAGCAGTGAAAGGAGTCCCTCCGTCGGGGTTGGCTATGGCTACACCTTC. The full variable domain, with the rest looked up from reference TRBV2 and TRBJ1-2, is EPEVTQTPSHQVTQMGQEVILRCVPISNHLYFYWYRQILGQKVEFLVSFYNNEISEKSEIFDDQFSVERPDGSNFTLKIRSTKLEDSAMYFCASSERSPSVGVGYGYTFGSGTRLTVV.

Ten or more counts support this clonotype. The rearrangement links TRBV20-1 to TRBJ2-1; the D is unclear. Trimming cost V 3 bases and J 0 bases, with 9 bases left between them. CDR1 DFQATT and CDR2 SNEGSKA come from the germline V gene (reference sequence). This CDR3 is 14 amino acids long. CDR3 sequence reads: CSASSRLSYNEQFF. The CDR3 bases are TGCAGTGCTAGTTCACGCCTCTCCTACAATGAGCAGTTCTTC.

This clonotype was counted ten times or more. The V and J genes are TRBV28 and TRBJ2-7; D is perhaps TRBD1 (5 bases). Germline CDR1 MDHEN, CDR2 SYDVKM. CDR3 length: 14 residues. V dropped 1 base and J dropped 3 bases, with 10 bases sitting between them. DNA of the CDR3: TGTGCCAGCAGTTTATTTCGGCAGGGCTACGAGCAGTACTTC. This translates into CASSLFRQGYEQYF.

This clonotype was seen more than once but under ten times. The CDR3 DNA follows: TGCGCCAGCAGCCAAGGTCTGCAGGTGGTGTCTGGCTACACCTTC. It encodes CASSQGLQVVSGYTF. The chain couples TRBV4-3 to TRBJ1-2; D ambiguous. The CDR3 spans 15 residues. The ends were cut back, 1 base at V and 7 bases at J, with 16 bases in the middle. Per germline, CDR1 LGHNA and CDR2 YSLEER.

This clonotype was found a few times. The rearrangement uses TRBV5-1 and TRBJ2-3; 10 bases fit TRBD1. V lost 7 bases, J lost 3 bases, and 5 bases stayed unmatched. This CDR3 has 14 amino acids. CDR1 and CDR2 from the germline V gene are SGHRS and YFSETQ. This CDR3 reads CASGPGQGTDTQYF. CDR3 nucleotides: TGCGCCAGCGGCCCGGGACAGGGGACAGATACGCAGTATTTT.

The chain has TRBV10-3 and TRBJ2-5, with D possibly being TRBD1 or TRBD2 (6 bases each). Germline V gene data show CDR1 as ENHRY and CDR2 as SYGVKD. The CDR3 has 14 amino acids. The V gene lost 3 bases and the J gene lost 4 bases, with 12 bases spanning the gap. This CDR3 reads CAISDLGGVETQYF. As DNA, the CDR3 is TGTGCCATCAGTGATTTGGGGGGCGTAGAGACCCAGTACTTC.

The rearrangement joins TRBV6-2 or TRBV6-3 to TRBJ2-1; TRBD2 matches at 14 bases. Germline CDR1 and CDR2: MNHEY and SVGEGT. There are 16 residues in the CDR3. J gave up 8 bases and V 10 bases, and 13 bases lay outside the gene matches. Here the CDR3 reads CANYNLGTSGSYEQFF. The CDR3 region has the DNA TGTGCCAACTACAACCTCGGGACTAGCGGGAGTTATGAGCAGTTCTTC.

This clonotype was found a few times. The rearrangement links TRBV5-1 to TRBJ2-7, with TRBD1 as a possible D gene (6 bases). The CDR3 extends over 16 amino acids. The ends were cut back, 0 bases at V and 2 bases at J, with 15 bases in the middle. Germline-derived CDR1 and CDR2 are SGHRS and YFSETQ. The CDR3 is CASSLVGRGSAYEQYF. The CDR3 nucleotides are TGCGCCAGCAGCTTGGTTGGCAGGGGCTCTGCCTACGAGCAGTACTTC.

This clonotype was seen ten or more times. J is TRBJ2-2 and V is TRBV11-2; no clear D gene. Germline-derived CDR1 and CDR2 are SGHAT and FQNNGV. CDR3 length: 16 amino acids. V was pared by 5 bases and J by 1 base, with 14 bases between. The CDR3 DNA is TGTGCCAGCAGCCTTAGGGCAGGATTGAACACCGGGGAGCTGTTTTTT. Its protein is CASSLRAGLNTGELFF.

The genes are TRBV24-1 and TRBJ2-3, with D maybe TRBD2 (6 bases). Deletions cut 9 bases from V and 5 bases from J, with 17 bases between. Germline values: CDR1 KGHDR, CDR2 SFDVKD. There are 14 residues in the CDR3. The CDR3 region is CATSTSGDRDTQYF. As DNA, the CDR3 is TGTGCCACCTCTACCTCGGGAGATAGAGATACGCAGTATTTT.

This clonotype came up many times. This chain connects TRBV11-3 to TRBJ2-1; the match to TRBD2 covers 8 bases. Trimming removed 0 bases from V and 1 base from J; junction bases left unmatched: 2. The CDR3 length is 16 residues. The germline gives CDR1 SGHNT, CDR2 YENEEA. The CDR3 reads CASSLDGGRSYNEQFF. The CDR3 DNA is TGTGCCAGCAGCTTAGATGGCGGGAGGTCCTACAATGAGCAGTTCTTC.

This clonotype was seen at least ten times. The gene calls are TRBV12-3 or TRBV12-4 and TRBJ1-6; no definite D call. Trimming left V 3 bases short and J 9 bases short, with 9 bases between. This CDR3 spans 13 amino acids. Here the CDR3 DNA reads TGTGCCAGCAGTTTCAATTTGCCTTCACCCCTCCACTTT. Translating gives CASSFNLPSPLHF.

This clonotype was detected many times. V gene TRBV3-1 combines with J gene TRBJ1-2, with a tentative D call TRBD1 (6 bases). CDR3 size: 15 residues. Trimming removed 3 bases from V and 4 bases from J, with 15 bases in between. Germline V gene data show CDR1 as LGHDT and CDR2 as YNNKEL (reference sequence). As DNA, the CDR3 is TGTGCCAGCAGCCATCGCTTCAGGGGACTCTATGGCTACACCTTC. This codes for CASSHRFRGLYGYTF. The variable domain in full, with the rest retrieved from reference TRBV3-1 and TRBJ1-2, is DTAVSQTPKYLVTQMGNDKSIKCEQNLGHDTMYWYKQDSKKFLKIMFSYNNKELIINETVPNRFSPKSPDKAHLNLHINSLELGDSAVYFCASSHRFRGLYGYTFGSGTRLTVV.

This clonotype was seen at least ten times. This chain connects TRBV11-2 to TRBJ2-7; D remains unclear. The CDR3 is made up of 14 amino acids. Germline values: CDR1 SGHAT, CDR2 FQNNGV. Trimming stripped 3 bases from V and 3 bases from J, with 12 bases between. CDR3 sequence reads: CASSFGQGNYEQYF. The CDR3 DNA reads TGTGCCAGCAGCTTCGGCCAAGGGAACTACGAGCAGTACTTC.

This clonotype was picked up many times. The chain links TRBV5-6 to TRBJ1-1, with 11 bases matching TRBD1. The CDR3 has 12 residues. CDR1 is SGHDT, CDR2 YYEEEE, per germline. Trimming took 4 bases from V and 11 from J; bases not matched to a gene: 4. Here the CDR3 DNA reads TGTGCCAGCAGCAAGGACAGGGGGCTGGCTTTCTTT. Amino acid sequence: CASSKDRGLAFF.